Sequencing of this T cell receptor beta chain was carried out in a study of shared clonotypes between healthy human individuals. The naive CD8 subset, CD45RO-negative cells positively selected for CCR7, excluded terminally differentiated effector memory CD45RA+ cells. The method was immunoSEQ multiplex PCR; TCRdb's version includes in-frame clones alone and lacks a portion of them. The sample yields roughly 570,000 clones, 95% to 98% seen once. The germline V gene has CDR1 SGHDN and CDR2 FVKESK. V shed 4 bases and J 9 bases; nucleotides not matched to a gene: 13. CDR3 length: 16 amino acids. Specimen: naive CD8+ T cells sorted from blood. V and J are TRBV14 and TRBJ2-1; 9 nucleotides agree with TRBD2. The receptor comes from a man under 40 in good health. Here the CDR3 reads CASSLGGGLAGAEQFF. CDR3 bases: TGTGCCAGCAGCCTCGGAGGTGGGTTAGCGGGAGCTGAGCAGTTCTTC.